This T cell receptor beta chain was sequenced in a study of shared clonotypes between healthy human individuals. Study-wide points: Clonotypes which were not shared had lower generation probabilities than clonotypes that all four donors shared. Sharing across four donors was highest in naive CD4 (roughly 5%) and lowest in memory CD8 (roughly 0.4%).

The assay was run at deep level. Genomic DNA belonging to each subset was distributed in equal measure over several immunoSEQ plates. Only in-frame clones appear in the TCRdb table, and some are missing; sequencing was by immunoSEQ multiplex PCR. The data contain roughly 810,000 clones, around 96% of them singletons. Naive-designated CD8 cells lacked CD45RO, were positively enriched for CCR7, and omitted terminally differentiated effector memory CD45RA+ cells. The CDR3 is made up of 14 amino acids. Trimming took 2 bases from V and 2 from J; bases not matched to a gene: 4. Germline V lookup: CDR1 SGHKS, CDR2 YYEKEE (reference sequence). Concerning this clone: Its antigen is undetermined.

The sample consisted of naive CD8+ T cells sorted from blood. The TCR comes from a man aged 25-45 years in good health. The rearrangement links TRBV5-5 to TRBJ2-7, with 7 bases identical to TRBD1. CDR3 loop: CASSFWDSPYEQYF. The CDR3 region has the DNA TGTGCCAGCAGCTTTTGGGACAGCCCCTACGAGCAGTACTTC.